The text below deals with one TCR beta chain. This record comes from a study of blood T cell repertoires in COVID-19. About the research overall: COVID-19 samples from acute and convalescent phases originated in the United States, Italy and Spain. In each case, the material was cDNA or gDNA derived from T cells, B-cell-depleted T cells, or PBMCs.

As processed by the authors: The authors estimated nucleated cell counts from reference gene primer amplification. The table came from immunoSEQ multiplex PCR; TCRdb's copy has only in-frame clones and leaves some out. V and J calls and clone size are given by that table; D and trimming were obtained from the DNA. Seen here are about 140,000 clones, 85% to 90% observed once, and the top ten hold about 1.5%. The V gene's germline CDR1 is LNHDA and CDR2 SQIVND (reference sequence). CDR3 length: 18 amino acids. V lost 7 bases and J lost 0; bases outside the gene matches: 11. The source is a woman aged 55-70 years with acute or convalescent COVID-19. The rearrangement joins TRBV19 to TRBJ2-1; TRBD2 aligns across 11 bases. The sample was peripheral blood. This chain's CDR3 is CASTLGASGGYSYNEQFF. The CDR3 DNA reads TGTGCCAGTACCCTGGGGGCTAGCGGGGGGTACTCCTACAATGAGCAGTTCTTC.